The 3 T cell receptor beta chains given below trace back to one sample, sequenced in a study of lymphopenia after photon versus proton radiotherapy. Only in-frame clones appear in the TCRdb table, and some are missing; sequencing was by immunoSEQ multiplex PCR. The sample shows 65,000 to 70,000 clones, around 90% of them seen only once. The sequencing used peripheral blood, collected from a patient treated with photon-based radiotherapy. Receptors originate from a woman between 70 and 85 years old with pancreatic cancer.

This clone has only a few counts. The chain links TRBV7-9 to TRBJ1-2; D is perhaps TRBD1 (5 bases). V lost 1 base, J lost 4 bases, and 10 bases lay in between. From germline, CDR1 is SEHNR and CDR2 FQNEAQ (reference sequence). The CDR3 has 14 amino acids. The CDR3 sequence is CASSLGRGAYGYTF. The DNA for the CDR3 is TGTGCCAGCAGCTTAGGTCGAGGGGCCTATGGCTACACCTTC.

This chain links TRBV11-3 with TRBJ2-1; 10 bases map to TRBD2. Germline values: CDR1 SGHNT, CDR2 YENEEA. This CDR3 has 15 residues. V was pared by 3 bases and J by 6 bases, with 5 bases of the junction left unmatched. The CDR3 DNA reads TGTGCCAGCAGCTTCTCTAGCGGGAGTTTCAATGAGCAGTTCTTC. This gives the protein CASSFSSGSFNEQFF.

The rearrangement links TRBV28 to TRBJ2-3; tentatively, D is TRBD1 (6 bases). Germline V gene data show CDR1 as MDHEN and CDR2 as SYDVKM. The CDR3 sequence is 14 residues long. Trimming removed 6 bases at V and 1 base at J, with 11 bases between. CDR3 bases: TGTGCCAGCAGACCCCGGACAGGCACAGATACGCAGTATTTT. Residues: CASRPRTGTDTQYF.